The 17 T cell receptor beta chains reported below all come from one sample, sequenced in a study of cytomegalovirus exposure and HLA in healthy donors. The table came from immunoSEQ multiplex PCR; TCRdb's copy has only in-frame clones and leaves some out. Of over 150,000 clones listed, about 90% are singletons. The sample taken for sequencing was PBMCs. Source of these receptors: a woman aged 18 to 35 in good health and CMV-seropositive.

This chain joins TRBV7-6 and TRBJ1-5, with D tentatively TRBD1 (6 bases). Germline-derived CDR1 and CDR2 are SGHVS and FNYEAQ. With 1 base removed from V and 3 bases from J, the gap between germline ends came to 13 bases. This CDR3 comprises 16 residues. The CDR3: CASSLGPGAINQPQHF. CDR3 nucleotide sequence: TGTGCCAGCAGCTTAGGCCCAGGGGCAATCAATCAGCCCCAGCATTTT.

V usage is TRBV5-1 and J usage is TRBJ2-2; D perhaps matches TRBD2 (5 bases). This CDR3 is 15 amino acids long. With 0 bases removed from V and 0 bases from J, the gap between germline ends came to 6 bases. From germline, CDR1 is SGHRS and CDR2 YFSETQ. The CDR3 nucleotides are TGCGCCAGCAGCTTGGCGGGGTCGAACACCGGGGAGCTGTTTTTT. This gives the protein CASSLAGSNTGELFF.

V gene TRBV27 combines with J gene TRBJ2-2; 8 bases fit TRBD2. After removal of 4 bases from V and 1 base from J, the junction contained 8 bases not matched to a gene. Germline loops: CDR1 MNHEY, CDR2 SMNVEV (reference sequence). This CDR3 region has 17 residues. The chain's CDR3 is CASSSGTSLGNTGELFF. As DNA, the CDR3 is TGTGCCAGCAGTTCGGGGACTAGTCTAGGGAACACCGGGGAGCTGTTTTTT.

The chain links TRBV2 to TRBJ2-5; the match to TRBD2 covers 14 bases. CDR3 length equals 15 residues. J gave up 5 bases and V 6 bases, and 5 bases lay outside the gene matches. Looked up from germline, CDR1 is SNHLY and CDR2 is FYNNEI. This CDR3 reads CASSEGLAGVETQYF. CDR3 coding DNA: TGTGCCAGCAGCGAGGGACTAGCGGGGGTTGAGACCCAGTACTTC. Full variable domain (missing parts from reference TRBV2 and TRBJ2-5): EPEVTQTPSHQVTQMGQEVILRCVPISNHLYFYWYRQILGQKVEFLVSFYNNEISEKSEIFDDQFSVERPDGSNFTLKIRSTKLEDSAMYFCASSEGLAGVETQYFGPGTRLLVL.

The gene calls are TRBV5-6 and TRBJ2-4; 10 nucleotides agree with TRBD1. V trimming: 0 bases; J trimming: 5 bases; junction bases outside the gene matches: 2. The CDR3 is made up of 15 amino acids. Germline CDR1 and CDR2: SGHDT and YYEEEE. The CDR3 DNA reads TGTGCCAGCAGCTTGGTCGGGACAGGGGAAAACATTCAGTACTTC. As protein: CASSLVGTGENIQYF.

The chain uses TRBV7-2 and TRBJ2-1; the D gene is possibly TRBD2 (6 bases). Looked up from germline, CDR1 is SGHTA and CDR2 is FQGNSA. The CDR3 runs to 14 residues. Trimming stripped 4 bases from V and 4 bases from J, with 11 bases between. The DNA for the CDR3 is TGTGCCAGCAGCTCGGGACTTGTTTACAATGAGCAGTTCTTC. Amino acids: CASSSGLVYNEQFF. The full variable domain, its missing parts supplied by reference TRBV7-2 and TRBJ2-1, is GAGVSQSPSNKVTEKGKDVELRCDPISGHTALYWYRQSLGQGLEFLIYFQGNSAPDKSGLPSDRFSAERTGGSVSTLTIQRTQQEDSAVYLCASSSGLVYNEQFFGPGTRLTVL.

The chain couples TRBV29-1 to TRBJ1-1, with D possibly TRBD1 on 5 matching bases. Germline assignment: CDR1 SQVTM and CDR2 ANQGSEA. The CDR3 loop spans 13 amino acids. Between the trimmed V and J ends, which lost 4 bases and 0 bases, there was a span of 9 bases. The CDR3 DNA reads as TGCAGCGTTGTGAACAGGTTGAACACTGAAGCTTTCTTT. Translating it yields CSVVNRLNTEAFF. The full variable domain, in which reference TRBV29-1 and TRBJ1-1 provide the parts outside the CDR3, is SAVISQKPSRDICQRGTSLTIQCQVDSQVTMMFWYRQQPGQSLTLIATANQGSEATYESGFVIDKFPISRPNLTFSTLTVSNMSPEDSSIYLCSVVNRLNTEAFFGQGTRLTVV.

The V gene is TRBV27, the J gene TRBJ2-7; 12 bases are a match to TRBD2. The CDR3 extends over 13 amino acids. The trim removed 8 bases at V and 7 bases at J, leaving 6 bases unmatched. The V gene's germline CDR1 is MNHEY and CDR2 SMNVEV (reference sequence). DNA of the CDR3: TGTGCCAGCGACACCGGGACTAGCGGGGAGCAGTACTTC. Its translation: CASDTGTSGEQYF.

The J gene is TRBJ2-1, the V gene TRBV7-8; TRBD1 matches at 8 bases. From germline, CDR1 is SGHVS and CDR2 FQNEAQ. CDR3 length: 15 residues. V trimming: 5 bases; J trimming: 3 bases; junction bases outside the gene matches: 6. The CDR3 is CASSPDRARYNEQFF. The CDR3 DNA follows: TGTGCCAGCAGCCCGGACAGGGCCCGCTACAATGAGCAGTTCTTC. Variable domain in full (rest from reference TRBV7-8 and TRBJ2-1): GAGVSQSPRYKVAKRGQDVALRCDPISGHVSLFWYQQALGQGPEFLTYFQNEAQLDKSGLPSDRFFAERPEGSVSTLKIQRTQQEDSAVYLCASSPDRARYNEQFFGPGTRLTVL.

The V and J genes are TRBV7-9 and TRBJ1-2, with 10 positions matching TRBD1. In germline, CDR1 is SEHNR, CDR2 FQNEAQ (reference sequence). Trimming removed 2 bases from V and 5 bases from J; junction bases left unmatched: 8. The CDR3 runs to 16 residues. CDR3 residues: CASSLKTGGIDYGYTF. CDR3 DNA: TGTGCCAGCAGCTTAAAGACAGGGGGCATCGATTATGGCTACACCTTC.

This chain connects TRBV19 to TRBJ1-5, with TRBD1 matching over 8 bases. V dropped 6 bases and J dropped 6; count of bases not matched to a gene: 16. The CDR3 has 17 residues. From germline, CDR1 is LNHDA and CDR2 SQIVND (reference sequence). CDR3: CASSLRIGGTGGQPQHF. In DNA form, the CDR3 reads TGTGCCAGTAGCCTTCGAATAGGGGGCACAGGGGGTCAGCCCCAGCATTTT.

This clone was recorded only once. The CDR3 nucleotides are TGTGCCAGCAGCCCCACAGGGTCGCGGGGGTTAGATACGCAGTATTTT. Translating it yields CASSPTGSRGLDTQYF. This rearrangement joins TRBV5-4 to TRBJ2-3; D possibly corresponds to TRBD2 (7 bases). In germline, CDR1 is SGHNT, CDR2 YYREEE (reference sequence). CDR3 length: 16 residues. The V gene lost 4 bases and the J gene lost 5 bases, with 20 bases spanning the gap.

CDR3 sequence reads: CASSRTSATDTQYF. CDR3 in DNA: TGTGCCAGCAGCCGGACTAGCGCCACAGATACGCAGTATTTT. The chain uses TRBV27 and TRBJ2-3; the match to TRBD2 covers 9 bases. The CDR3 has 14 residues. V trimming: 6 bases; J trimming: 2 bases; junction bases outside the gene matches: 3. Germline-derived CDR1 and CDR2 are MNHEY and SMNVEV (reference sequence).

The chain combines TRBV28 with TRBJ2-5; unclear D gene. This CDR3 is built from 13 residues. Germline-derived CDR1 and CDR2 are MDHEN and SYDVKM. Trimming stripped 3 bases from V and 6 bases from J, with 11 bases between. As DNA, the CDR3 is TGTGCCAGCAGTTTGGGCTCACGCCAGACCCAGTACTTC. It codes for CASSLGSRQTQYF.

CDR3 DNA sequence: TGTGCCAGCAGCTCGGCGGAGGATAGCGGGAGGTCCTACAATGAGCAGTTCTTC. Encoded protein: CASSSAEDSGRSYNEQFF. The chain employs TRBV5-5 and TRBJ2-1, with 10 nucleotides matching TRBD2. The CDR3 sequence is 18 residues long. V shed 3 bases, J shed 1 base, and the junction held 10 bases outside the gene matches. The germline V gene encodes CDR1 SGHKS and CDR2 YYEKEE (reference sequence). The complete variable domain, with remaining parts taken from reference TRBV5-5 and TRBJ2-1, reads DAGVTQSPTHLIKTRGQQVTLRCSPISGHKSVSWYQQVLGQGPQFIFQYYEKEERGRGNFPDRFSARQFPNYSSELNVNALLLGDSALYLCASSSAEDSGRSYNEQFFGPGTRLTVL.

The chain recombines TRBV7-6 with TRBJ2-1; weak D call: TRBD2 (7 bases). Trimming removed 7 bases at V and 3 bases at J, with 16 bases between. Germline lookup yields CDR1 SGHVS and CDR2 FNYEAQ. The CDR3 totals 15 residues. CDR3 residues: CASTPGGGGYNEQFF. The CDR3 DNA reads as TGTGCCAGCACCCCGGGCGGGGGCGGCTACAATGAGCAGTTCTTC.

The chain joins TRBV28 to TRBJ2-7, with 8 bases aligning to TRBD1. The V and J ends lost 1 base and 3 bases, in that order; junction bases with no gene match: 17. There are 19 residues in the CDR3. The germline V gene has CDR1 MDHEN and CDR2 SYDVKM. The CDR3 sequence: CASSLYFTGGSSERYEQYF. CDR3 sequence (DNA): TGTGCCAGCAGTTTATATTTCACAGGGGGTTCTAGCGAGCGCTACGAGCAGTACTTC.